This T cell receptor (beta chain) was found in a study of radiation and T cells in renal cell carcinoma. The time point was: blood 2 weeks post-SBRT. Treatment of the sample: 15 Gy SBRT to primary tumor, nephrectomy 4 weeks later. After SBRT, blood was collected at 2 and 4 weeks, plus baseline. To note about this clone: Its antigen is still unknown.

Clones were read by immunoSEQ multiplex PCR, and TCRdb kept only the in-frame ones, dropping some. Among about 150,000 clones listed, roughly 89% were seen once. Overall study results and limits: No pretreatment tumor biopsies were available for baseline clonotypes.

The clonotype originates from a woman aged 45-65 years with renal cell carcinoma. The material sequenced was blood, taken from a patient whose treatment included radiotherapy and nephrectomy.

The CDR3 nucleotides read TGCGCCAGCAGCGCCATAGTTGATACGCAGTATTTT. Translation: CASSAIVDTQYF. J is TRBJ2-3 and V is TRBV5-1; D gene unclear. This CDR3 region has 12 residues. Per the germline V gene, CDR1 is SGHRS and CDR2 is YFSETQ. The V end lost 4 bases, the J end lost 6 bases, and 9 bases lay between the germline ends.